This T cell receptor gamma chain is from a study of γδ T cells in repeated Plasmodium falciparum infection. At the level of the study: Four controlled malaria infections with P. falciparum NF54 spanned roughly 97 weeks. Study-level points and caveats: Vgamma9/Vdelta2+ T cells showed a stable polyclonal repertoire with shared TCRgamma sequences. Repeated controlled infections reportedly drove waves of new clonotype selection in Vdelta2-negative, mostly Vdelta1+, gammadelta repertoires.

TRG and TRD sequences were obtained from every sorted gammadelta sample. With CATT, TCRdb re-called clones from the multiplex PCR reads. Of some 30,000 gamma-chain clones listed, roughly 1.4% are singletons. CDR1 and CDR2 from the germline V gene are GITISATS and ISYDGTV (reference sequence). J lost 4 bases, V lost 4 bases, and 7 bases had no gene match. The CDR3 is made up of 17 amino acids. Vgamma9/Vdelta2+ and Vdelta2-negative gammadelta T cells were flow-sorted from PBMC for bulk sequencing. This clone has ten or more counts. What it binds is not known. The chain recombines TRGV9 with TRGJP. This TCR came from a pool of human donors (malaria-infected and uninfected, not separated). The source material was gamma-delta T cells from blood. The CDR3 is CALWDEFQELGKKIKVF. CDR3 coding DNA: TGTGCCTTGTGGGACGAATTCCAAGAGTTGGGCAAAAAAATCAAGGTATTT.